These 13 T cell receptor beta chains were sequenced from one sample in a study of blood T cell repertoires in COVID-19. Profiled with immunoSEQ multiplex PCR; TCRdb holds only in-frame clones, not every one. The table records some 160,000 clones, approximately 86% of them present only once. Sequenced material: peripheral blood. The receptors come from an elderly woman with COVID-19, enrolled during active disease.

The CDR3 region has the DNA TGTGCCAGCAGGACCACAGGGGGGATAACTAATGAAAAACTGTTTTTT. This sequence encodes CASRTTGGITNEKLFF. The rearrangement joins TRBV27 to TRBJ1-4; 8 nucleotides match TRBD1. The germline V gene encodes CDR1 MNHEY and CDR2 SMNVEV (reference sequence). The CDR3 is 16 amino acids. V shed 6 bases, J shed 1 base, and the junction held 7 bases outside the gene matches.

V usage is TRBV12-3 or TRBV12-4 and J usage is TRBJ1-2; D not resolved. V lost 1 base to trimming and J lost 4 bases, with 4 bases between them. The CDR3 runs 12 residues. CDR3 sequence (DNA): TGTGCCAGCAGTTTAGAGCTCTATGGCTACACCTTC. Translating gives CASSLELYGYTF.

The V call is TRBV5-5, the J call TRBJ1-5; TRBD1 aligns across 7 bases. The trim removed 4 bases at V and 1 base at J, leaving 8 bases unmatched. The CDR3 spans 16 residues. Germline V gene lookup returns CDR1 SGHKS and CDR2 YYEKEE (reference sequence). The CDR3 spells CASSPLQGTSNQPQHF. DNA for the CDR3: TGTGCCAGCAGCCCACTACAGGGGACCAGCAATCAGCCCCAGCATTTT.

The CDR3 sequence: CASSVGPGGGVNTEAFF. CDR3 nucleotides: TGTGCCAGCAGCGTAGGTCCAGGGGGTGGCGTGAACACTGAAGCTTTCTTT. The chain uses TRBV9 and TRBJ1-1, with 7 positions matching TRBD1. CDR1 and CDR2 (germline): SGDLS, YYNGEE. After removal of 0 bases from V and 0 bases from J, the junction contained 8 bases not matched to a gene. The CDR3 totals 17 residues.

The rearrangement joins TRBV27 to TRBJ2-2; the match to TRBD2 covers 12 bases. The CDR3 is 20 residues long. V shed 6 bases, J shed 0 bases, and the junction held 14 bases outside the gene matches. Germline-derived CDR1 and CDR2 are MNHEY and SMNVEV (reference sequence). The CDR3 DNA sequence: TGTGCCAGCAGCCCTACGGTGCGGCTAGCGGGAGGGTCGAACACCGGGGAGCTGTTTTTT. The encoded protein is CASSPTVRLAGGSNTGELFF.

V usage is TRBV5-4 and J usage is TRBJ1-3, with 7 bases that match TRBD1. Losses at the gene ends were 2 bases for V and 2 bases for J; bases not matched to a gene: 4. The germline gives CDR1 SGHNT, CDR2 YYREEE (reference sequence). The CDR3 covers 15 residues. CDR3 in amino acids: CASSFHDRAGNTIYF. The CDR3, as DNA: TGTGCCAGCAGCTTTCACGACAGGGCTGGAAACACCATATATTTT.

Points on this clone: At one of its ends the junction is not consistent with the germline gene, which may arise from a read error. The same CDR3 is also encoded by other DNA sequences in this sample. This chain joins TRBV2 and TRBJ1-1; D is perhaps TRBD1 (5 bases). Germline lookup yields CDR1 SNHLY and CDR2 FYNNEI. This CDR3 has 13 residues. DNA for the CDR3: TGTGCCAGCATCAGGGAGGTGAATACTGAAGCTTTCTTT. Translating it yields CASIREVNTEAFF.

The chain joins TRBV9 to TRBJ2-3; D gene unclear. V lost 4 bases to trimming and J lost 4 bases, with 13 bases between them. Germline V gene lookup returns CDR1 SGDLS and CDR2 YYNGEE. CDR3 length: 14 residues. The CDR3 region has the DNA TGTGCCAGCAGCCGAAGCCCGCAGGCAGATACGCAGTATTTT. This translates into CASSRSPQADTQYF.

In this sample, this clone turned up a few times. DNA of the CDR3: TGTGCCAGCAGTTACTCGCGGGAGGGCGGCTACACCTTC. This encodes CASSYSREGGYTF. This chain joins TRBV6-5 and TRBJ1-2, with D unresolved. The CDR3 has 13 amino acids. CDR1 and CDR2 from the germline V gene are MNHEY and SVGAGI. Trimming took off 0 bases at V and 8 bases at J, with 10 bases between the two ends.

This clone is a singleton in its sample. V usage is TRBV6-5 and J usage is TRBJ1-1; D not certain. Germline V gene data show CDR1 as MNHEY and CDR2 as SVGAGI. The V end was cut by 8 bases, the J end by 11 bases, with 15 bases between. This CDR3 has 11 amino acids. The CDR3 DNA reads TGTGCCAGCCGAGACCTTTGGAGGGCTTTCTTT. This translates into CASRDLWRAFF.

The chain carries TRBV7-6 and TRBJ1-5; TRBD1 aligns across 9 bases. V shed 5 bases, J shed 4 bases, and the junction held 3 bases outside the gene matches. The CDR3 runs 14 residues. CDR1 and CDR2 from the germline V gene are SGHVS and FNYEAQ. CDR3 coding DNA: TGTGCCAGCAGCCCGGACAGGGGAAATCAGCCCCAGCATTTT. This encodes CASSPDRGNQPQHF.

The chain couples TRBV5-1 to TRBJ2-2, with D uncertain. This CDR3 has 14 residues. CDR1 is SGHRS and CDR2 is YFSETQ in the germline V gene. Trimming stripped 5 bases from V and 0 bases from J, with 8 bases between. For the CDR3, the DNA is TGCGCCAGCAGTTTCCAGGCGAACACCGGGGAGCTGTTTTTT. Translating gives CASSFQANTGELFF.

The V and J genes are TRBV3-1 (or the pseudogene TRBV3-2) and TRBJ1-1; tentatively, D is TRBD1 (5 bases). This CDR3 is built from 14 residues. Trimming pared 1 base from V and 1 base from J, leaving 7 bases between. Germline V CDR1 and CDR2: LGHDT, YNNKEL (reference sequence). The DNA of the CDR3 is TGTGCCAGCAGCCAAGGACAGCCGAACACTGAAGCTTTCTTT. This gives the protein CASSQGQPNTEAFF.